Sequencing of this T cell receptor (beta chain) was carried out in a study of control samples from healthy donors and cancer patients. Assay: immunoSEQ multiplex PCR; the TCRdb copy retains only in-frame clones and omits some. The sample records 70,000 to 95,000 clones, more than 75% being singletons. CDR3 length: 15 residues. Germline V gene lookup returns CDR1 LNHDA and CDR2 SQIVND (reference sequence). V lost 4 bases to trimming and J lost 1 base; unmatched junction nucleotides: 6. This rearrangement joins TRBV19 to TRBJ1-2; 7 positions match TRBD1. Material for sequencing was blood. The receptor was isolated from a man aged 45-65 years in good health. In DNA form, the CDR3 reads TGTGCCAGTAGTACTTCCGGGACAGATAACTATGGCTACACCTTC. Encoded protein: CASSTSGTDNYGYTF.